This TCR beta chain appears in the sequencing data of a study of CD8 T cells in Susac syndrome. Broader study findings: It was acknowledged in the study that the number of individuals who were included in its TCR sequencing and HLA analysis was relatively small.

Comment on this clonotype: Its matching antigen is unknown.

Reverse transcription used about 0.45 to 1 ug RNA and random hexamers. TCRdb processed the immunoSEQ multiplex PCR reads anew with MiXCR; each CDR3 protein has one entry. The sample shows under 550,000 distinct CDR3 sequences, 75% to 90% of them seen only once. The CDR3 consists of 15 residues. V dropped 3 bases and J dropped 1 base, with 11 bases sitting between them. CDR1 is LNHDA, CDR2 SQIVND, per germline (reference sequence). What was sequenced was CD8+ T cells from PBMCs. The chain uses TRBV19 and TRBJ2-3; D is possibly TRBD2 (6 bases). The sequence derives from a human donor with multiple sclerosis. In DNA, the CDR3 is TGTGCCAGTAGTATTTCGGGGGAAGGCACAGATACGCAGTATTTT. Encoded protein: CASSISGEGTDTQYF.